This T cell receptor beta chain was profiled in a study of early T cells in non-severe SARS-CoV-2 infection. Background on the study: From unsorted whole blood, bulk RNA was sequenced, and the chains remained unpaired. Study observations and caveats: Reliance on VDJdb matching favored anti-spike CD8 responses; private and CD4 specificities were missed.

This clonotype was seen repeatedly, ten times or more. Its antigen is as yet unknown. Germline CDR1 is SGHVS and CDR2 is FNYEAQ. This CDR3 is built from 13 residues. Trimming shortened V by 5 bases and J by 9 bases, and 11 bases separated the two germline ends. TCRdb itself ran the 5' RACE reads through MiXCR, one entry per CDR3 protein. The table has around 37,000 distinct CDR3 sequences, over 8.5% seen once. The chain has TRBV7-6 and TRBJ1-6; tentative D call: TRBD1 (5 bases). This sequence originates from an adult who was a healthcare worker with PCR-confirmed SARS-CoV-2 infection or an uninfected control (not recorded which). Sequencing was done on a sample of whole blood. The CDR3 reads CASSPGGRSPLHF. The CDR3 DNA is TGTGCCAGCAGCCCCGGGGGTCGTTCACCCCTCCACTTT.